Sequencing of this TCR beta chain was carried out in a study of T-cell memory formation after mild COVID-19. About the study: TCR clusters were mostly confined to one donor each. Whole-study findings and limits: Later expanders leaned toward CD4+, whereas clones contracting from day 15 to 85 were balanced CD4/CD8. CD4+ contracting clones were mainly CM and EM; CD8+ ones, EMRA.

For this clonotype: Its antigen is not known.

The length of the CDR3 is 13 residues. The V and J ends lost 0 bases and 9 bases respectively, with 10 bases between them. Germline-derived CDR1 and CDR2 are LGHNA and YSLEER. Constant-segment primers served in 5'RACE that generated TCR alpha and TCR beta cDNA libraries bearing sample barcodes and UMIs. TCRdb itself ran the 5' RACE reads through MiXCR, one entry per CDR3 protein. Counted here are about 350,000 distinct CDR3 sequences, around 13% occurring once; the ten biggest clones make up 22%. This TCR was sampled from a man between 18 and 35 years old who had mild COVID-19 (a few samples of this study predate the infection). Cell type and time point are not known. The chain employs TRBV4-3 and TRBJ2-3; D may be TRBD1 or TRBD2 (5 bases each). Specimen: PBMCs or a T cell subset sorted from them (not recorded which). The CDR3 DNA is TGCGCCAGCAGCCAAGATGGGGCGGGCACGCAGTATTTT. It translates to CASSQDGAGTQYF.